This paragraph reports one TCR beta chain. Sequencing used immunoSEQ multiplex PCR; TCRdb keeps in-frame clones, though not all of them. This sample has roughly 200,000 clones; roughly 81% occur once, and the top ten carry almost 5%. This sample stems from a study of blood T cell repertoires in COVID-19. Study context: COVID-19 samples from acute and convalescent phases originated in the United States, Italy and Spain.

Sequencing used peripheral blood. This receptor was identified in a woman of 80 years or more with acute or convalescent COVID-19.

The CDR3 DNA follows: TGTGCCAGCAGCTTACTAGCGGGGGGTGAGCAGTACTTC. Its protein is CASSLLAGGEQYF. The V gene is TRBV7-2, the J gene TRBJ2-7, with TRBD2 matching 11 bases. The CDR3 runs to 13 residues. Germline-derived CDR1 and CDR2 are SGHTA and FQGNSA. With 2 bases clipped from V and 7 bases from J, the junction kept 1 base outside the gene matches.